This T cell receptor (beta chain) is from a study of blood T cell repertoires in COVID-19. From germline, CDR1 is SGHNT and CDR2 YYREEE (reference sequence). V lost 5 bases to trimming and J lost 1 base; unmatched junction nucleotides: 3. The CDR3 contains 16 residues. The data were produced by immunoSEQ multiplex PCR, yet TCRdb's version contains in-frame clones alone and is incomplete. Of about 170,000 clones in the sample, approximately 85% were seen once. Material: peripheral blood. This receptor was obtained from a man of 80 years or more with COVID-19, enrolled during active disease. This sequence joins TRBV5-4 and TRBJ2-1; TRBD2 matches at 13 bases. The CDR3 sequence is CASRRTSGGSYNEQFF. CDR3 DNA: TGTGCCAGCAGACGGACTAGCGGGGGTTCCTACAATGAGCAGTTCTTC. Full variable domain (outside the CDR3, taken from reference TRBV5-4 and TRBJ2-1): ETGVTQSPTHLIKTRGQQVTLRCSSQSGHNTVSWYQQALGQGPQFIFQYYREEENGRGNFPPRFSGLQFPNYSSELNVNALELDDSALYLCASRRTSGGSYNEQFFGPGTRLTVL.